The present TCR beta chain was sequenced within a study of cytomegalovirus exposure and HLA in healthy donors. PCR employed 60 Vbeta and 13 Jbeta primers. Produced via immunoSEQ multiplex PCR; TCRdb's table is partial and in-frame only. The sample shows 190,000 or so clones, 80% of them seen only once. As regards this clone: Its antigen is undetermined.

The CDR3 covers 15 residues. In germline, CDR1 is SEHNR, CDR2 FQNEAQ (reference sequence). Losses at the gene ends were 0 bases for V and 9 bases for J; bases not matched to a gene: 11. Study-wide findings and caveats: The classifier reportedly diagnosed cytomegalovirus status with high sensitivity and specificity. It was in a later analysis that TCR association rates were seen to vary by HLA locus, highest for DRB1 and lowest for HLA-C. Common viral pathogens seemed to be connected with several of the most significant clusters, according to a later analysis.

This sequence was found in a boy aged 5-17 years in good health and CMV-seronegative. The V call is TRBV7-9, the J call TRBJ2-7; the match to TRBD2 covers 7 bases. The sequenced sample was PBMCs. CDR3 nucleotide sequence: TGTGCCAGCAGCTTAGCGGGGACTACCGGTGTAGGGCAGTACTTC. Translation gives CASSLAGTTGVGQYF.